These 20 T cell receptor beta chains originate from one sample sequenced in a study of blood T cells in healthy people across ages. Alongside a J-beta primer mix, a sample-barcoded 5' primer served in a second PCR lasting roughly 7 to 11 cycles. Each CDR3 protein is one row after TCRdb ran MiXCR on the 5' RACE reads. The data hold about 2 million distinct CDR3 sequences, with roughly 52% observed a single time. Sequencing was done on a sample of blood. All receptors derive from a woman between 40 and 55 years old in good health.

This clonotype was observed a handful of times. The rearrangement links TRBV15 to TRBJ2-7; D is ambiguous. The CDR3 contains 12 residues. Germline assignment: CDR1 LNHNV and CDR2 YYDKDF (reference sequence). Trimming cost V 7 bases and J 3 bases, with 10 bases left between them. DNA for the CDR3: TGTGCCACCACGGTGAAGAACTACGAGCAGTACTTC. Translating it yields CATTVKNYEQYF.

CDR3 coding DNA: TGTGCCAGCAGTCCAGGACAGTTTTTTCCCCAGCATTTT. It yields the protein CASSPGQFFPQHF. V is TRBV6-6 and J is TRBJ1-5, with TRBD1 as a possible D gene (6 bases). This CDR3 is 13 amino acids long. Germline V CDR1 and CDR2: MNHNY, SVGAGI (reference sequence). V lost 5 bases and J 10 bases, leaving 15 bases between the germline ends.

This chain uses TRBV6-5 with TRBJ2-4, with unresolved D. The V gene lost 5 bases and the J gene lost 3 bases, with 5 bases spanning the gap. The CDR3 is 12 residues long. Germline assignment: CDR1 MNHEY and CDR2 SVGAGI. CDR3 residues: CASSGFKNIQYF. CDR3 coding DNA: TGTGCCAGCAGTGGCTTCAAAAACATTCAGTACTTC.

In this sample, this clonotype turned up a few times. The chain carries TRBV12-3 or TRBV12-4 and TRBJ2-4; 7 bases are a match to TRBD1. J gave up 13 bases and V 5 bases, and 11 bases lay outside the gene matches. This CDR3 region has 13 residues. The CDR3 sequence: CASSRDRHNEQYF. The CDR3 DNA reads as TGTGCCAGCAGTCGGGACAGACACAATGAGCAGTACTTC.

The V call is TRBV4-3, the J call TRBJ2-3; D gene uncertain. This CDR3 is 15 amino acids long. Germline V lookup: CDR1 LGHNA, CDR2 YSLEER. Trimming removed 3 bases from V and 2 bases from J, with 12 bases in between. The CDR3 DNA sequence: TGCGCCAGCAGCCACGCTTCAGCCTACACAGATACGCAGTATTTT. Amino acid sequence: CASSHASAYTDTQYF.

About this clonotype: A read error may account for a junction end that differs from germline. The V call is TRBV7-2, the J call TRBJ2-3; 15 bases map to TRBD2. CDR3 length: 16 residues. Germline values: CDR1 SGHTA, CDR2 FQGNSA. CDR3 in amino acids: CVSSSGLAGGEDTQYF. CDR3 sequence (DNA): TGTGTCAGCAGCTCAGGACTAGCGGGGGGGGAAGATACGCAGTATTTT.

The chain links TRBV7-2 to TRBJ2-5; possibly TRBD1 or TRBD2 for D (6 bases each). V lost 6 bases and J lost 5, with 16 bases in between. Germline loops: CDR1 SGHTA, CDR2 FQGNSA. This CDR3 comprises 14 residues. The chain's CDR3 is CASSIGGPGETQYF. CDR3 coding DNA: TGTGCCAGCAGTATAGGGGGGCCTGGGGAGACCCAGTACTTC.

The chain is built from TRBV20-1 and TRBJ2-3; 8 nucleotides match TRBD1. The CDR3 has 16 amino acids. J lost 2 bases, V lost 3 bases, and 10 bases had no gene match. Germline values: CDR1 DFQATT, CDR2 SNEGSKA (reference sequence). The chain's CDR3 is CSASTLRDRFTDTQYF. Here the CDR3 DNA reads TGCAGTGCTAGTACACTCCGGGACAGGTTCACAGATACGCAGTATTTT.

V gene TRBV3-1 combines with J gene TRBJ2-5, with D perhaps matching TRBD2 (6 bases). CDR3 size: 14 residues. Trimming took 1 base from V and 11 from J, leaving 17 bases between them. The germline CDR1 and CDR2 sequences are LGHDT and YNNKEL (reference sequence). The CDR3: CASSQVEGPGEQYF. In DNA, the CDR3 is TGTGCCAGCAGCCAAGTTGAGGGGCCGGGAGAGCAGTACTTC.

The V call is TRBV2, the J call TRBJ2-3; 12 bases line up with TRBD2. The CDR3 runs to 15 residues. Looked up from germline, CDR1 is SNHLY and CDR2 is FYNNEI. The ends lost 7 bases at V and 3 bases at J; junction bases unmatched: 5. The CDR3 protein is CASKIGLAGTDTQYF. The CDR3 DNA is TGTGCCAGCAAAATCGGACTAGCGGGGACAGATACGCAGTATTTT.

This clonotype was observed a handful of times. The chain recombines TRBV5-1 with TRBJ2-3; 9 bases are shared with TRBD2. Germline CDR1 and CDR2: SGHRS and YFSETQ. This CDR3 has 15 residues. The V and J ends lost 3 bases and 6 bases, in that order; junction bases with no gene match: 8. The CDR3 sequence: CASSSGGLAFDTQYF. CDR3 coding DNA: TGCGCCAGCAGCTCTGGCGGACTAGCGTTTGATACGCAGTATTTT.

V usage is TRBV10-3 and J usage is TRBJ1-2; TRBD1 matches at 8 bases. The CDR3 is 16 residues long. Germline-derived CDR1 and CDR2 are ENHRY and SYGVKD. With V trimmed by 4 bases and J by 5 bases, 12 bases remained unmatched. The CDR3 reads CAISGGQAEFIYGYTF. The CDR3 nucleotides are TGTGCCATCAGTGGGGGACAGGCCGAATTTATTTATGGCTACACCTTC.

This clonotype has just a few counts. The chain uses TRBV12-3 or TRBV12-4 and TRBJ1-2; D might be TRBD1 (6 bases). The CDR3 extends over 14 amino acids. V was cut by 7 bases and J by 3 bases, with 15 bases left in between. The CDR3 bases are TGTGCCAGCAATTTTAGGGGGAGGGACTATGGCTACACCTTC. It translates to CASNFRGRDYGYTF.

This clonotype was counted only a few times. The chain carries TRBV4-1 and TRBJ1-2; possible D gene TRBD1, 5 bases. The V and J ends lost 3 bases and 4 bases respectively, with 12 bases between them. Germline CDR1 and CDR2: MGHRA and YSYEKL. This CDR3 is built from 14 residues. The CDR3 nucleotides are TGCGCCAGCAGCCATCAGACAGTGGGCTATGGCTACACCTTC. Encoded protein: CASSHQTVGYGYTF.

The rearrangement uses TRBV6-5 and TRBJ1-2, with a tentative D call TRBD1 (5 bases). Germline values: CDR1 MNHEY, CDR2 SVGAGI. This CDR3 contains 14 residues. Trimming stripped 11 bases from V and 0 bases from J, with 16 bases between. DNA for the CDR3: TGTGCCGCCAAAGACAGTATGACTAACTATGGCTACACCTTC. Translation gives CAAKDSMTNYGYTF.

The gene calls are TRBV9 and TRBJ1-1; TRBD1 is a possible D gene (5 bases). Per germline, CDR1 SGDLS and CDR2 YYNGEE. With 3 bases removed from V and 2 bases from J, the gap between germline ends came to 14 bases. The CDR3 spans 15 residues. CDR3 sequence reads: CASSAELGVNTEAFF. CDR3 nucleotides: TGTGCCAGCAGCGCCGAGCTAGGGGTAAACACTGAAGCTTTCTTT.

This clonotype was observed many times. CDR3: CSVEVVADTQYF. In DNA form, the CDR3 reads TGCAGCGTTGAAGTGGTAGCCGATACGCAGTATTTT. This chain links TRBV29-1 with TRBJ2-3; D is ambiguous. V was pared by 1 base and J by 6 bases, with 8 bases between. The CDR3 has 12 residues. CDR1 is SQVTM, CDR2 ANQGSEA, per germline.

This clonotype was seen a handful of times. The V call is TRBV4-3, the J call TRBJ2-3; perhaps TRBD2 as D (6 bases). From germline, CDR1 is LGHNA and CDR2 YSLEER. V was pared by 0 bases and J by 4 bases, with 14 bases between. The CDR3 is 16 residues long. CDR3: CASSQELASYADTQYF. The CDR3 region has the DNA TGCGCCAGCAGCCAAGAACTAGCTTCTTACGCAGATACGCAGTATTTT.

This clonotype has just one count. The chain employs TRBV12-3 or TRBV12-4 and TRBJ1-6, with D perhaps TRBD1 (6 bases). V was cut by 5 bases and J by 7 bases, with 15 bases left in between. The CDR3 loop spans 15 amino acids. The CDR3 region has the DNA TGTGCCAGCAGTGCCCAGGGGAGAGAGAATTCACCCCTCCACTTT. Its protein is CASSAQGRENSPLHF.

This chain connects TRBV20-1 to TRBJ2-7, with D unresolved. The CDR3 sequence is 14 residues long. V was clipped by 2 bases and J by 12 bases, with 23 bases between them. Per germline, CDR1 DFQATT and CDR2 SNEGSKA (reference sequence). DNA for the CDR3: TGCAGTGCTAGAACTCGGAACCGACAAGAGACCCCGTACTTC. This sequence encodes CSARTRNRQETPYF.